Included here is one T cell receptor (beta chain) sequence, with context. Antigen specificity is unknown. This record belongs to a study of cytomegalovirus exposure and HLA in healthy donors. Study-level results: Researchers reported from a later analysis that most CMV-associated TCR beta chains appeared HLA-restricted.

This CDR3 is 16 amino acids long. The germline gives CDR1 LNHNV, CDR2 YYDKDF (reference sequence). V was pared by 4 bases and J by 0 bases, with 2 bases of the junction left unmatched. Primers: 60 Vbeta forward and 13 Jbeta reverse. TCRdb keeps only in-frame clones here, not all; method: immunoSEQ multiplex PCR. This sample carries more than 90,000 clones, 70% to 80% of them seen once, and the ten largest clones take around 4.9%. Sequenced: PBMCs. This TCR derives from a man aged 45 to 65 in good health and CMV-seropositive. This rearrangement joins TRBV15 to TRBJ2-6, with 8 positions matching TRBD1. CDR3 residues: CATSTGQGSGANVLTF. The CDR3 DNA sequence: TGTGCCACCAGCACTGGACAGGGCTCTGGGGCCAACGTCCTGACTTTC.